Listed below are T cell receptor beta chains from one sample, sequenced in a study of T cells after posttransplantation cyclophosphamide. Assay used: immunoSEQ multiplex PCR; TCRdb lists only in-frame clones, some missing. The data hold approximately 5,000 clones, with about two thirds observed a single time. Specimen: memory CD8+ T cells sorted from blood. The receptors were sampled from a woman aged 60 to 75 in good health, CMV-negative, and a related stem cell transplant donor. Each CDR3 is given with its conserved first and last residue. The order of the fields is CDR3 length, clone size, V gene, J gene, D gene, CDR3 DNA, CDR3 protein. D genes are given only for firm matches. Where a row states a size, it is once, few, many or the class of an expanded clone; other rows omit it.

16	NA	TRBV5-4	TRBJ2-5	NA	TGTGCCAGCAGCTTGGCCGGAGGGGTGGATCGAGAGACCCAGTACTTC	CASSLAGGVDRETQYF
17	medium-sized	TRBV27	TRBJ2-1	TRBD2	TGTGCCAGCAGTTTATCGGGAGCGGGAGGGCCGAGTAATGAGCAGTTCTTC	CASSLSGAGGPSNEQFF
14	few	TRBV5-1	TRBJ1-2	TRBD1	TGCGCCAGCAGCTGGTTAACAGGGGCGAGCGGCTACACCTTC	CASSWLTGASGYTF
14	few	TRBV5-4	TRBJ1-1	TRBD1	TGTGCCAGCAGCTTGAACAGGGGATCTACTGAAGCTTTCTTT	CASSLNRGSTEAFF
12	NA	TRBV6-5	TRBJ2-1	NA	TGTGCCACCGGACTCTCTCATCGGGAGTGGTTCTTC	CATGLSHREWFF
13	NA	TRBV7-9	TRBJ2-1	NA	TGTGCCAGCAGCCCCAGCTCCTACAATGAGCAGTTCTTC	CASSPSSYNEQFF
16	NA	TRBV27	TRBJ2-7	TRBD2	TGTGCCAGCAGTTCCACTAGCGGGCCGCCCCTCGGCGAGCAGTACTTC	CASSSTSGPPLGEQYF
14	NA	TRBV6-5	TRBJ1-1	NA	TGTGCCATCAGTGCGGCGGGGTCGGACACTGAAGCTTTCTTT	CAISAAGSDTEAFF
17	NA	TRBV10-3	TRBJ2-1	TRBD2	TGTGCCATCAGTGACCCTGGGACTAGCGGAGGCTACAATGAGCAGTTCTTC	CAISDPGTSGGYNEQFF
11	NA	TRBV7-9	TRBJ2-7	NA	TGTGCCAGCAGCTTCCGCTACGAGCAGTACTTC	CASSFRYEQYF
11	few	TRBV2	TRBJ2-1	NA	TGTGCCAGCAGGGGGGGAAATGAGCAGTTCTTC	CASRGGNEQFF
17	NA	TRBV28	TRBJ2-7	TRBD2	TGTGCCAGCAGTTTCCCCGGACTAGCGGGAGTAAGCTACGAGCAGTACTTC	CASSFPGLAGVSYEQYF
15	NA	TRBV7-9	TRBJ2-7	TRBD1	TGTGCCAGCAGCCGCCGGGACAGGGGGTCCTACGAGCAGTACTTC	CASSRRDRGSYEQYF
16	NA	TRBV4-1	TRBJ2-7	TRBD1	TGCGCCAGCAGCCAAGGCCCGGGACAGGGGCAATTCGAGCAGTACTTC	CASSQGPGQGQFEQYF
15	NA	TRBV5-1	TRBJ2-1	NA	TGCGCCAGCAGACCGGAAGCGAGCTCCTACAATGAGCAGTTCTTC	CASRPEASSYNEQFF
13	NA	TRBV6-1	TRBJ2-5	NA	TGTGCCAGCAGTGACACCTGGGGAGAGGCCCAGTACTTC	CASSDTWGEAQYF
18	NA	TRBV27	TRBJ2-5	TRBD1	TGTGCCAGCACCACAGCCTTTTACAGGGGGCGCGAACAAGAGACCCAGTACTTC	CASTTAFYRGREQETQYF
14	NA	TRBV7-9	TRBJ2-5	NA	TGTGCCAGCAGCCCTGGGTTTGGGCGAGAGACCCAGTACTTC	CASSPGFGRETQYF
13	few	TRBV7-2	TRBJ2-7	NA	TGTGCCAGCAGCCAGACACGGGGCTACGAGCAGTACTTC	CASSQTRGYEQYF
14	NA	TRBV27	TRBJ1-2	TRBD1	TGTGCCAGCAGTTTAGGGGGACAGACCTATGGCTACACCTTC	CASSLGGQTYGYTF
13	NA	TRBV29-1	TRBJ2-1	NA	TGCAGCGGGGGACTGGCGGGATTAAATGAGCAGTTCTTC	CSGGLAGLNEQFF
14	NA	TRBV5-1	TRBJ2-7	TRBD1	TGCGCCAGCAGCCCCGGACAGGGGTCGGAACTACCGTACTTC	CASSPGQGSELPYF
15	NA	TRBV7-9	TRBJ1-2	NA	TGTGCCAGCAGCTTAGAATCTCGGGTCCTCAATGGCTACACCTTC	CASSLESRVLNGYTF
13	NA	TRBV2	TRBJ1-2	NA	TGTGCCAGCCGGGGGGTCGGCTACTATGGCTACACCTTC	CASRGVGYYGYTF
14	NA	TRBV28	TRBJ2-7	TRBD2	TGTGCCAGCAGTTCTAAGCGGGAGGGCGGCGAGCAGTACTTC	CASSSKREGGEQYF
14	NA	TRBV15	TRBJ2-1	TRBD2	TGTGCCACCAGCGGGAGGGGTGGAGGCAATGAGCAGTTCTTC	CATSGRGGGNEQFF
14	few	TRBV10-3	TRBJ1-2	NA	TGTGCCATCAGTGAGTCGGGCAGGGCCTATGGCTACACCTTC	CAISESGRAYGYTF
14	few	TRBV2	TRBJ2-1	TRBD2	TGTGCCAGCACAGAACTAGCGGATAGGGATGAGCAGTTCTTC	CASTELADRDEQFF
11	NA	TRBV30	TRBJ2-7	NA	TGTGCCTGGAGCACGGCCGGGGAGCAGTACTTC	CAWSTAGEQYF